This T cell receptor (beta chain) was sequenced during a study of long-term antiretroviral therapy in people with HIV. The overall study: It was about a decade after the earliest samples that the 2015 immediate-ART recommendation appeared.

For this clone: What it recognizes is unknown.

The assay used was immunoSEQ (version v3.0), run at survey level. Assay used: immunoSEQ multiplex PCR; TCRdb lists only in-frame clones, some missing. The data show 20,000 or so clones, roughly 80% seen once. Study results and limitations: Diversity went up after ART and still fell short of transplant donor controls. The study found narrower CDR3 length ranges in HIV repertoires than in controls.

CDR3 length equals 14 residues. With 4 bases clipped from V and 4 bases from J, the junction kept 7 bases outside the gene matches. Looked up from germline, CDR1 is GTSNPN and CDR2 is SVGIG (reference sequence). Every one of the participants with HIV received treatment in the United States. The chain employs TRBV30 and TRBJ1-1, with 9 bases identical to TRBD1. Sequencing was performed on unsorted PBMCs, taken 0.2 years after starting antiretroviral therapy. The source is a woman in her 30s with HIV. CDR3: CAWTTGQGFTEAFF. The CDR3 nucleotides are TGTGCCTGGACTACCGGACAGGGGTTCACTGAAGCTTTCTTT.